A selection of T cell receptor beta chains follows, all from one sample in a study of molecular identifiers for immune sequencing clone quantification. In TCRdb, the PCR reads were re-called with MiXCR into one record per CDR3 protein. The table shows about 640,000 distinct CDR3 sequences, with 20% occurring only once. Sequencing input: naive CD8+ T cells from blood, with Jurkat cell RNA spiked in. The source of these receptors is a human donor in good health. Some libraries in this study had Jurkat cell RNA spiked in. Both conserved end residues are part of each CDR3. D genes are given only for firm matches. A row's size may be missing; if present it is once, few, many or a size class.

D gene	clone size	V gene	J gene	CDR3 protein	CDR3 DNA
.	many	TRBV6-2/TRBV6-3	TRBJ1-6	CASKVLGTPLHF	TGTGCCAGCAAAGTACTGGGAACACCCCTCCACTTT
.	many	TRBV7-9	TRBJ2-2	CASSLVLENTGELFF	TGTGCCAGCAGCTTAGTCCTGGAGAACACCGGGGAGCTGTTTTTT
TRBD1	many	TRBV29-1	TRBJ2-3	CSVETRGTGYTDTQYF	TGCAGCGTTGAAACGCGCGGGACAGGGTACACAGATACGCAGTATTTT
TRBD2	.	TRBV12-3/TRBV12-4	TRBJ2-3	CASGLREGPTDTQYF	TGTGCCAGCGGTTTACGGGAGGGCCCCACAGATACGCAGTATTTT
.	.	TRBV6-5	TRBJ2-5	CASSYMWGETQYF	TGTGCCAGCAGTTACATGTGGGGAGAGACCCAGTACTTC
.	many	TRBV27	TRBJ2-1	CASSLAGTIYNEQFF	TGTGCCAGCAGTTTAGCAGGGACCATCTACAATGAGCAGTTCTTC
.	many	TRBV7-8	TRBJ2-1	CASSSDSLEQFF	TGTGCCAGCAGCTCAGACAGCCTTGAGCAGTTCTTC
.	few	TRBV4-1	TRBJ1-6	CASSQGASYNSPLHF	TGCGCCAGCAGCCAAGGAGCGTCCTATAATTCACCCCTCCACTTT
.	many	TRBV5-6	TRBJ2-2	CASSFFPSSSGELFF	TGTGCCAGCAGCTTCTTCCCTAGCAGTTCCGGGGAGCTGTTTTTT
.	many	TRBV13	TRBJ1-5	CASSGGGNQPQHF	TGTGCCAGCTCGGGGGGAGGCAATCAGCCCCAGCATTTT
.	.	TRBV27	TRBJ2-3	CASSLVQGNTDTQYF	TGTGCCAGCAGTTTGGTTCAGGGTAATACAGATACGCAGTATTTT
TRBD1	many	TRBV4-3	TRBJ2-2	CASSQDGTGKNTGELFF	TGCGCCAGCAGCCAAGACGGGACAGGGAAGAACACCGGGGAGCTGTTTTTT
TRBD1	many	TRBV6-1	TRBJ1-1	CASSGGQGLEAFF	TGTGCCAGCAGTGGGGGACAGGGGCTTGAAGCTTTCTTT
.	many	TRBV24-1	TRBJ2-3	CATEARSLGGTDTQYF	TGTGCCACCGAGGCGAGAAGTTTGGGGGGCACAGATACGCAGTATTTT
.	many	TRBV27	TRBJ1-1	CASSPLNPTEAFF	TGTGCCAGCAGTCCACTAAACCCCACTGAAGCTTTCTTT
.	many	TRBV7-9	TRBJ1-4	CASSLPSWTTNEKLFF	TGTGCCAGCAGCCTACCCTCATGGACAACTAATGAAAAACTGTTTTTT